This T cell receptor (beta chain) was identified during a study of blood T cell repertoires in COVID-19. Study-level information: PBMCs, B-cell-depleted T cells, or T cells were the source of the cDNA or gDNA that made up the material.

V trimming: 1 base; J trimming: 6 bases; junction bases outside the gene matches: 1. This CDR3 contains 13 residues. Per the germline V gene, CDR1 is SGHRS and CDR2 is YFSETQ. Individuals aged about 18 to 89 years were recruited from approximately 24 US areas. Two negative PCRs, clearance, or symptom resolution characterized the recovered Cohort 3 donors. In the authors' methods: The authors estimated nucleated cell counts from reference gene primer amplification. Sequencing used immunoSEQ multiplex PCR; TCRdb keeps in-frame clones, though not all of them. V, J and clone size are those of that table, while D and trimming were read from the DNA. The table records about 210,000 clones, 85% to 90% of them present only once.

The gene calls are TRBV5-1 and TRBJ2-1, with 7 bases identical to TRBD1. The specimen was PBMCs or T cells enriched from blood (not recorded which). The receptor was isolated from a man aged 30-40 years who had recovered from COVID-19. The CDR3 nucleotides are TGCGCCAGCAGCTTGAACAGGGGCAATGAGCAGTTCTTC. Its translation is CASSLNRGNEQFF.